The 23 T cell receptor beta chains in this list originate from one sample, sequenced in a study of T cells after yellow fever vaccination. Using its own MiXCR run on the 5' RACE reads, TCRdb lists one record per CDR3 protein. The sample lists about 360,000 distinct CDR3 sequences, roughly 6.1% occurring once. This material consisted of PBMCs, taken 5 days after the yellow fever booster vaccination. All receptors derive from a man aged 25-40 years who received the YFV17D yellow fever vaccine.

There are a few counts of this clonotype. The chain couples TRBV9 to TRBJ2-3; tentative D call: TRBD2 (6 bases). V was pared by 3 bases and J by 2 bases, with 13 bases between. This CDR3 has 15 amino acids. CDR1 SGDLS and CDR2 YYNGEE come from the germline V gene. CDR3 DNA: TGTGCCAGCAGCGCGTGGTTAGCGGTCACAGATACGCAGTATTTT. It codes for CASSAWLAVTDTQYF. The variable domain in full, completed from reference TRBV9 and TRBJ2-3, reads DSGVTQTPKHLITATGQRVTLRCSPRSGDLSVYWYQQSLDQGLQFLIQYYNGEERAKGNILERFSAQQFPDLHSELNLSSLELGDSALYFCASSAWLAVTDTQYFGPGTRLTVL.

The table lists this clonotype with a few counts. The V gene is TRBV20-1, the J gene TRBJ2-7; D perhaps matches TRBD2 (5 bases). Per germline, CDR1 DFQATT and CDR2 SNEGSKA (reference sequence). Between the trimmed V and J ends, which lost 5 bases and 6 bases, there was a span of 20 bases. The CDR3 is made up of 14 amino acids. CDR3: CSAGLTGVPPEQYF. As DNA, the CDR3 is TGCAGTGCTGGACTGACCGGAGTCCCCCCCGAGCAGTACTTC.

This sequence joins TRBV21-1 and TRBJ2-1; the table's TRBD2 call for D was not verified on the DNA. TRBV21-1 is tagged as a pseudogene. This CDR3 spans 18 amino acids. CDR3 loop: CASSPPILAGQTYNEQFF. The CDR3 DNA follows: TGTGCCAGCAGCCCCCCGATACTAGCGGGCCAAACCTACAATGAGCAGTTCTTC.

This clonotype was seen a few times. This sequence joins TRBV30 and TRBJ1-1; D call uncertain. V was shortened by 3 bases and J by 1 base, with 9 bases between the two germline ends. Germline V gives CDR1 GTSNPN, CDR2 SVGIG (reference sequence). The CDR3 is 13 residues long. The CDR3 is CAWSPQENTEAFF. CDR3 nucleotides: TGTGCCTGGAGCCCCCAGGAGAACACTGAAGCTTTCTTT.

This clonotype showed up just once. This chain joins TRBV13 and TRBJ2-7; 7 nucleotides match TRBD2. The germline V gene has CDR1 PRHDT and CDR2 FYEKMQ (reference sequence). The CDR3 consists of 15 residues. V was pared by 3 bases and J by 2 bases, with 7 bases of the junction left unmatched. The CDR3, as DNA: TGTGCCAGCAGCTTGGGTCCCGGGGGGACCTACGAGCAGTACTTC. Translation: CASSLGPGGTYEQYF.

This clonotype was detected many times. The CDR3 DNA reads as TGCAGTGCTAGAGATCGCAGGGTGGGAGGTGAGACCCAGTACTTC. It specifies CSARDRRVGGETQYF. V usage is TRBV20-1 and J usage is TRBJ2-5; weak D call: TRBD2 (6 bases). CDR3 size: 15 residues. V was shortened by 0 bases and J by 5 bases, with 16 bases between the two germline ends. The V gene's germline CDR1 is DFQATT and CDR2 SNEGSKA (reference sequence).

Written as DNA, the CDR3 is TGTGCCAGCATCGACCGGCCGGGACCCCTCAATGAGCAGTTCTTC. Protein: CASIDRPGPLNEQFF. The V and J genes are TRBV27 and TRBJ2-1; D is perhaps TRBD1 or TRBD2 (5 bases each). V was pared by 7 bases and J by 6 bases, with 19 bases between. The germline gives CDR1 MNHEY, CDR2 SMNVEV (reference sequence). The CDR3 runs 15 residues.

This clonotype was picked up a small number of times. The V and J genes are TRBV29-1 and TRBJ2-7, with 12 bases lining up with TRBD2. This CDR3 has 14 residues. Trimming cost V 4 bases and J 4 bases; bases outside gene matches: 5. The V gene's germline CDR1 is SQVTM and CDR2 ANQGSEA. The CDR3 sequence: CSVGSTSGRYEQYF. CDR3 coding DNA: TGCAGCGTTGGATCGACTAGCGGGAGATACGAGCAGTACTTC.

This clonotype was seen a few times. V and J are TRBV20-1 and TRBJ2-3; tentatively, D is TRBD2 (6 bases). Germline V gene lookup returns CDR1 DFQATT and CDR2 SNEGSKA (reference sequence). This CDR3 comprises 14 residues. Trimming took off 5 bases at V and 2 bases at J, with 14 bases between the two ends. The CDR3 spells CSAGLEGITDTQYF. CDR3 coding DNA: TGCAGTGCTGGCCTGGAGGGAATCACAGATACGCAGTATTTT.

This clonotype was counted a few times. V and J are TRBV29-1 and TRBJ2-2, with D unresolved. Germline V gives CDR1 SQVTM, CDR2 ANQGSEA. The CDR3 extends over 11 amino acids. Trimming took 7 bases from V and 5 from J, leaving 8 bases between them. This CDR3 reads CSGAWTGELFF. Here the CDR3 DNA reads TGCAGCGGAGCATGGACCGGGGAGCTGTTTTTT.

This clonotype showed up just a few times. The chain recombines TRBV5-4 with TRBJ1-2; 12 nucleotides agree with TRBD1. V shed 0 bases and J 6 bases; nucleotides not matched to a gene: 6. Germline lookup yields CDR1 SGHNT and CDR2 YYREEE (reference sequence). This CDR3 spans 16 amino acids. CDR3 sequence (DNA): TGTGCCAGCAGCTTGGTTGGGACAGGGGGCGCGAATGGCTACACCTTC. The encoded protein is CASSLVGTGGANGYTF.

The chain combines TRBV30 with TRBJ1-2; 7 positions agree with TRBD1. The CDR3 consists of 13 residues. From germline, CDR1 is GTSNPN and CDR2 SVGIG (reference sequence). V lost 3 bases, J lost 5 bases, and 6 bases stayed unmatched. CDR3 protein: CAWSLDRLYGYTF. The CDR3 region has the DNA TGTGCCTGGAGCTTGGACAGGTTATATGGCTACACCTTC.

This clonotype was picked up many times. The chain employs TRBV7-9 and TRBJ2-3, with D hard to call. Germline lookup yields CDR1 SEHNR and CDR2 FQNEAQ (reference sequence). This CDR3 spans 13 amino acids. The germline V and J ends were trimmed by 5 bases and 0 bases, with 6 bases remaining between them. The CDR3: CASSSWSTDTQYF. DNA of the CDR3: TGTGCCAGCAGCAGTTGGAGCACAGATACGCAGTATTTT. The full variable domain, its missing parts supplied by reference TRBV7-9 and TRBJ2-3, is DTGVSQNPRHKITKRGQNVTFRCDPISEHNRLYWYRQTLGQGPEFLTYFQNEAQLEKSRLLSDRFSAERPKGSFSTLEIQRTEQGDSAMYLCASSSWSTDTQYFGPGTRLTVL.

This chain connects TRBV12-3 or TRBV12-4 to TRBJ2-7, with D uncertain. The CDR3 consists of 12 residues. With 3 bases removed from V and 7 bases from J, the gap between germline ends came to 10 bases. CDR3 sequence (DNA): TGTGCCAGCAGTTTGGGTGTGGCGGAGCAGTACTTC. This encodes CASSLGVAEQYF.

This clonotype was detected only a few times. V and J are TRBV5-1 and TRBJ2-1; 7 nucleotides agree with TRBD1. V was pared by 5 bases and J by 1 base, with 9 bases of the junction left unmatched. This CDR3 contains 16 residues. Looked up from germline, CDR1 is SGHRS and CDR2 is YFSETQ. Written as DNA, the CDR3 is TGCGCCAGCAGAGTCACAGGGACAGCTTCCTACAATGAGCAGTTCTTC. Its protein is CASRVTGTASYNEQFF.

This clonotype was counted ten times or more. CDR3 in amino acids: CSVVKLAGGGDEQYF. As DNA, the CDR3 is TGCAGCGTCGTGAAACTAGCGGGAGGCGGGGACGAGCAGTACTTC. The V call is TRBV29-1, the J call TRBJ2-7; 12 bases map to TRBD2. The CDR3 is 15 residues long. Germline CDR1 SQVTM, CDR2 ANQGSEA. J gave up 5 bases and V 6 bases, and 11 bases lay outside the gene matches.

Ten or more counts support this clonotype. The chain carries TRBV5-1 and TRBJ2-1, with 15 bases identical to TRBD2. The CDR3 has 18 residues. Trimming cost V 0 bases and J 2 bases; bases outside gene matches: 3. The germline gives CDR1 SGHRS, CDR2 YFSETQ. The CDR3 DNA reads TGCGCCAGCAGCTTGGGACGGACTAGCGGGAGGGCCTACAATGAGCAGTTCTTC. Protein sequence: CASSLGRTSGRAYNEQFF.

Only a few counts were recorded for this clonotype. The chain has TRBV5-1 and TRBJ2-7; D remains unclear. This CDR3 spans 13 amino acids. V was cut by 3 bases and J by 0 bases, with 7 bases left in between. Germline V lookup: CDR1 SGHRS, CDR2 YFSETQ. The CDR3 sequence is CASSSRSSYEQYF. As DNA, the CDR3 is TGCGCCAGCAGCTCTCGTAGCTCCTACGAGCAGTACTTC.

The chain employs TRBV7-2 and TRBJ2-5; D possibly corresponds to TRBD2 (6 bases). The germline V gene encodes CDR1 SGHTA and CDR2 FQGNSA. The ends were cut back, 0 bases at V and 4 bases at J, with 12 bases in the middle. CDR3 length: 15 amino acids. CDR3 protein: CASSLASAGRETQYF. CDR3 bases: TGTGCCAGCAGCTTAGCTTCGGCGGGGAGAGAGACCCAGTACTTC. Full variable domain (outside the CDR3, taken from reference TRBV7-2 and TRBJ2-5): GAGVSQSPSNKVTEKGKDVELRCDPISGHTALYWYRQSLGQGLEFLIYFQGNSAPDKSGLPSDRFSAERTGGSVSTLTIQRTQQEDSAVYLCASSLASAGRETQYFGPGTRLLVL.

The chain uses TRBV12-3 or TRBV12-4 and TRBJ1-2; D possibly corresponds to TRBD1 (5 bases). The CDR3 is made up of 13 amino acids. Deletions cut 0 bases from V and 6 bases from J, with 8 bases between. CDR3 in DNA: TGTGCCAGCAGTTTAGCGGAAGGGGATGGCTACACCTTC. It specifies CASSLAEGDGYTF.

At least ten counts were recorded for this clonotype. The chain couples TRBV29-1 to TRBJ2-3; 10 positions match TRBD2. Germline V gene lookup returns CDR1 SQVTM and CDR2 ANQGSEA. The junction had 4 bases not matched to a gene; V was cut back by 5 bases and J by 2 bases. The CDR3 extends over 14 amino acids. The CDR3 region is CSVLLAGITDTQYF. CDR3 coding DNA: TGCAGCGTTTTACTAGCGGGAATCACAGATACGCAGTATTTT.

CDR3 amino acids: CASSLQMNTEAFF. CDR3 sequence (DNA): TGTGCCAGCTCGCTCCAAATGAACACTGAAGCTTTCTTT. V gene TRBV18 combines with J gene TRBJ1-1; no firm D call. The CDR3 spans 13 residues. Germline values: CDR1 KGHSH, CDR2 LQKENI. V was trimmed by 6 bases and J by 0 bases, leaving 8 bases between them.

This clonotype occurred many times. The chain combines TRBV7-8 with TRBJ2-1; TRBD2 matches 8 bases. V lost 5 bases and J lost 2; bases outside the gene matches: 5. Germline V gene data show CDR1 as SGHVS and CDR2 as FQNEAQ. The CDR3 covers 15 residues. The CDR3, as DNA: TGTGCCAGCAGCCCGCAGCGGGAGCCCTACAATGAGCAGTTCTTC. The encoded protein is CASSPQREPYNEQFF.